A selection of T cell receptor beta chains follows, all from one sample in a study of T cells in pancreatic ductal adenocarcinoma. Generated by immunoSEQ multiplex PCR, the TCRdb table keeps only in-frame clones and is missing some. The table includes around 100,000 clones, 90% to 95% detected once. Sequencing was carried out using PBMCs. The receptors stem from a human donor with pancreatic ductal adenocarcinoma. Both conserved end residues are part of each CDR3. A D gene is named only where the DNA matches it firmly. Size is omitted from some rows. Given values are once, few, many or a class for expanded clones.

cdr3_nt: TGTGCCAGCAGTGAAGTCGGGACACCGTTCTTC
cdr3_aa: CASSEVGTPFF
v_call: TRBV6-1
clone_size: .
d_call: .
j_call: TRBJ2-1

cdr3_nt: TGCAGTGCTAGCGCCGGAGATACGCAGTATTTT
cdr3_aa: CSASAGDTQYF
v_call: TRBV20-1
clone_size: .
d_call: .
j_call: TRBJ2-3

cdr3_nt: TGTGCCAGCAGCTCCCTTTGGGTGGAGGACTCGAATGAGCAGTTCTTC
cdr3_aa: CASSSLWVEDSNEQFF
v_call: TRBV11-1
clone_size: .
d_call: .
j_call: TRBJ2-1

cdr3_nt: TGTGCCAGCAGCTGGGACACGGCGGCCCAGCATTTT
cdr3_aa: CASSWDTAAQHF
v_call: TRBV5-8
clone_size: .
d_call: .
j_call: TRBJ1-5

cdr3_nt: TGTGCCAGCAGTTACGAGACAGATACGCAGTATTTT
cdr3_aa: CASSYETDTQYF
v_call: TRBV6-6
clone_size: .
d_call: .
j_call: TRBJ2-3

cdr3_nt: TGTGCCAGCCTCAAGAGGTCTAGCGGTATTTTGGGGAGCCAGTACTTC
cdr3_aa: CASLKRSSGILGSQYF
v_call: TRBV5-6
clone_size: .
d_call: TRBD2
j_call: TRBJ2-5

cdr3_nt: TGCGCCAGCAGCTTGGAGCCTAGCGGGAGCGGTACAGATACGCAGTATTTT
cdr3_aa: CASSLEPSGSGTDTQYF
v_call: TRBV5-1
clone_size: few
d_call: TRBD2
j_call: TRBJ2-3

cdr3_nt: TGCGCCAGCAGCCAACTCCCCGGGACAGGGAAGATGTCGGGTGAAAAACTGTTTTTT
cdr3_aa: CASSQLPGTGKMSGEKLFF
v_call: TRBV4-1
clone_size: medium-sized
d_call: TRBD1
j_call: TRBJ1-4

cdr3_nt: TGTGCCAGCAGCTTAAGACTAGGGGTCGGGGAGCTGTTTTTT
cdr3_aa: CASSLRLGVGELFF
v_call: TRBV7-9
clone_size: .
d_call: .
j_call: TRBJ2-2

cdr3_nt: TGTGCCAGCAGCCCCAACGGAGCTGGAAACACCATATATTTT
cdr3_aa: CASSPNGAGNTIYF
v_call: TRBV28
clone_size: .
d_call: .
j_call: TRBJ1-3

cdr3_nt: TGTGCCTGGAGTATCGGACAGGTTAGCACAGATACGCAGTATTTT
cdr3_aa: CAWSIGQVSTDTQYF
v_call: TRBV30
clone_size: .
d_call: TRBD1
j_call: TRBJ2-3

cdr3_nt: TGTGCCAGCAGCAAAGCCGGGGGGACCACAGATACGCAGTATTTT
cdr3_aa: CASSKAGGTTDTQYF
v_call: TRBV21-1
clone_size: .
d_call: .
j_call: TRBJ2-3

cdr3_nt: TGTGCCAGCAGCTTAACTAGCGGGAGTTCCAATGAGCAGTTCTTC
cdr3_aa: CASSLTSGSSNEQFF
v_call: TRBV7-6
clone_size: .
d_call: TRBD2
j_call: TRBJ2-1

cdr3_nt: TGTGCCAGCAGCTCCAATCCGCAGTATCAAGAGCAGTACTTC
cdr3_aa: CASSSNPQYQEQYF
v_call: TRBV28
clone_size: .
d_call: .
j_call: TRBJ2-7

cdr3_nt: TGCGCCAGCAGCTTGGGACCGGCAGGCCAGCCCCAGCATTTT
cdr3_aa: CASSLGPAGQPQHF
v_call: TRBV5-1
clone_size: .
d_call: .
j_call: TRBJ1-5

cdr3_nt: TGTGCCGCCACAACAGGGGGGGTATACGAGCAGTACTTC
cdr3_aa: CAATTGGVYEQYF
v_call: TRBV10-3
clone_size: .
d_call: .
j_call: TRBJ2-7

cdr3_nt: TGTGCCTGGAGTGCAGGACAGGGAAGCGGCTACACCTTC
cdr3_aa: CAWSAGQGSGYTF
v_call: TRBV30
clone_size: .
d_call: TRBD1
j_call: TRBJ1-2

cdr3_nt: TGTGCCAGCAGCCAGGGACAGGCAAACACTGAAGCTTTCTTT
cdr3_aa: CASSQGQANTEAFF
v_call: TRBV11-2
clone_size: .
d_call: TRBD1
j_call: TRBJ1-1

cdr3_nt: TGCAGCTTCAATGGCTACACCTTC
cdr3_aa: CSFNGYTF
v_call: TRBV29-1
clone_size: .
d_call: .
j_call: TRBJ1-2

cdr3_nt: TGTGCCAGCAGCGCAGGGGACAGGGCATACGAGCAGTACTTC
cdr3_aa: CASSAGDRAYEQYF
v_call: TRBV9
clone_size: .
d_call: TRBD1
j_call: TRBJ2-7

cdr3_nt: TGTGCCAGCAGCTCCATCGAGACTAGCGGACTACAAGAGACCCAGTACTTC
cdr3_aa: CASSSIETSGLQETQYF
v_call: TRBV7-6
clone_size: .
d_call: TRBD2
j_call: TRBJ2-5

cdr3_nt: TGTGCCAGCAGGCGGGACAGAAACAATGAGCAGTTCTTC
cdr3_aa: CASRRDRNNEQFF
v_call: TRBV2
clone_size: .
d_call: .
j_call: TRBJ2-1

cdr3_nt: TGCAGCGTTGGAGTGGGAGAAGAGACCCAGTACTTC
cdr3_aa: CSVGVGEETQYF
v_call: TRBV29-1
clone_size: .
d_call: .
j_call: TRBJ2-5

cdr3_nt: TGCGCCAGCAGCTTCTCCATACTAGCGGGAGGGCCTACTAACCAGTATTTT
cdr3_aa: CASSFSILAGGPTNQYF
v_call: TRBV5-1
clone_size: .
d_call: TRBD2
j_call: TRBJ2-3

cdr3_nt: TGTGCCACCAGCAAGTACGGGAGGGACAATGAGCAGTTCTTC
cdr3_aa: CATSKYGRDNEQFF
v_call: TRBV15
clone_size: .
d_call: TRBD2
j_call: TRBJ2-1

cdr3_nt: TGTGCCAGTAGTATGGGACTAACCGCCTACAATGAGCAGTTCTTC
cdr3_aa: CASSMGLTAYNEQFF
v_call: TRBV19
clone_size: .
d_call: TRBD2
j_call: TRBJ2-1

cdr3_nt: TGTGCCAGCAGCTTGGTTAGCGGGAGGCAAGATACGCAGTATTTT
cdr3_aa: CASSLVSGRQDTQYF
v_call: TRBV5-4
clone_size: .
d_call: TRBD2
j_call: TRBJ2-3

cdr3_nt: TGCGCCAGCAGCCCCGGGACTAGCGGTTTCGAGCAGTACTTC
cdr3_aa: CASSPGTSGFEQYF
v_call: TRBV5-1
clone_size: .
d_call: TRBD2
j_call: TRBJ2-7

cdr3_nt: TGTGCCAGCAGCTTACATGGAGACACCATATATTTT
cdr3_aa: CASSLHGDTIYF
v_call: TRBV7-9
clone_size: .
d_call: .
j_call: TRBJ1-3

cdr3_nt: TGCGCCAGCAGCGGACCCGGGACAGATTCCTACGAGCAGTACTTC
cdr3_aa: CASSGPGTDSYEQYF
v_call: TRBV5-1
clone_size: .
d_call: TRBD1
j_call: TRBJ2-7

cdr3_nt: TGTGCCAGCAGCCAAGAAATTGGCGGAGAGCAGTACTTC
cdr3_aa: CASSQEIGGEQYF
v_call: TRBV4-2
clone_size: .
d_call: .
j_call: TRBJ2-7

cdr3_nt: TGCGCCAGCAGCTTGGGGCTAGGGGGGGAGTATGGCTACACCTTC
cdr3_aa: CASSLGLGGEYGYTF
v_call: TRBV5-1
clone_size: .
d_call: .
j_call: TRBJ1-2

cdr3_nt: TGTGCCAGCAGCTTGGAAGGCCCAGGGGGACCCTCCTACGAGCAGTACTTC
cdr3_aa: CASSLEGPGGPSYEQYF
v_call: TRBV5-4
clone_size: .
d_call: TRBD1
j_call: TRBJ2-7

cdr3_nt: TGTGCCAGCAGTTCTGTGGGGGGGGACACGAATGAAAAACTGTTTTTT
cdr3_aa: CASSSVGGDTNEKLFF
v_call: TRBV6-5
clone_size: .
d_call: .
j_call: TRBJ1-4

cdr3_nt: TGTGCCAGTAGTAGTCGGAGTAATGAAAAACTGTTTTTT
cdr3_aa: CASSSRSNEKLFF
v_call: TRBV19
clone_size: once
d_call: .
j_call: TRBJ1-4

cdr3_nt: TGTGCCAGCTCCCTAGCGGGAGGGACAGATACGCAGTATTTT
cdr3_aa: CASSLAGGTDTQYF
v_call: TRBV6-6
clone_size: .
d_call: TRBD2
j_call: TRBJ2-3

cdr3_nt: TGTGCCAGCAGCCCCTTACAGGGGGCGGGGGGCTACACCTTC
cdr3_aa: CASSPLQGAGGYTF
v_call: TRBV11-2
clone_size: .
d_call: TRBD1
j_call: TRBJ1-2

cdr3_nt: TGTGCCAGCAGCGCCCGGACAGGCTTTCAGCCCCAGCATTTT
cdr3_aa: CASSARTGFQPQHF
v_call: TRBV7-6
clone_size: .
d_call: TRBD1
j_call: TRBJ1-5

cdr3_nt: TGTGCCAGCCGACGGCCCCAGGGCTCCGAGCAGTACTTC
cdr3_aa: CASRRPQGSEQYF
v_call: TRBV28
clone_size: .
d_call: .
j_call: TRBJ2-7

cdr3_nt: TGTGCCAGTATAGGACAGGGCGGGAACACTGAAGCTTTCTTT
cdr3_aa: CASIGQGGNTEAFF
v_call: TRBV19
clone_size: .
d_call: TRBD1
j_call: TRBJ1-1

cdr3_nt: TGTGCCAGGAGCTCTAGCGGGTACGAGCAGTACTTC
cdr3_aa: CARSSSGYEQYF
v_call: TRBV2
clone_size: .
d_call: TRBD2
j_call: TRBJ2-7

cdr3_nt: TGTGCCAGCAGCCAAACAGGGGGGAATCAGCCCCAGCATTTT
cdr3_aa: CASSQTGGNQPQHF
v_call: TRBV14
clone_size: .
d_call: TRBD1
j_call: TRBJ1-5

cdr3_nt: TGTGCCAGTAAACCCCTGGGGGGAGGGCGGCATGAGCAGTTCTTC
cdr3_aa: CASKPLGGGRHEQFF
v_call: TRBV19
clone_size: .
d_call: TRBD2
j_call: TRBJ2-1

cdr3_nt: TGTGCCAGCAGCTTAACCCCTGGGCGAGTTAATGAGCAGTTCTTC
cdr3_aa: CASSLTPGRVNEQFF
v_call: TRBV7-3
clone_size: .
d_call: .
j_call: TRBJ2-1

cdr3_nt: TGTGCCAGCAGCTCCCGAGGAGGGAGAGAGACCCAGTACTTC
cdr3_aa: CASSSRGGRETQYF
v_call: TRBV11-3
clone_size: .
d_call: .
j_call: TRBJ2-5

cdr3_nt: TGTGCCAGCAGCCTCCGCGGGAATGGGTACGAGCAGTACTTC
cdr3_aa: CASSLRGNGYEQYF
v_call: TRBV11-2
clone_size: .
d_call: .
j_call: TRBJ2-7

cdr3_nt: TGCAGCATCGAGGGTAACACCGGGGAGCTGTTTTTT
cdr3_aa: CSIEGNTGELFF
v_call: TRBV29-1
clone_size: .
d_call: .
j_call: TRBJ2-2

cdr3_nt: TGTGCCAGCAGAAAGACAGGGTCGAACTATGGCTACACCTTC
cdr3_aa: CASRKTGSNYGYTF
v_call: TRBV28
clone_size: .
d_call: TRBD1
j_call: TRBJ1-2

cdr3_nt: TGTGCCAGCAGCCGTTTTGCGGTGGCTAATGAAAAACTGTTTTTT
cdr3_aa: CASSRFAVANEKLFF
v_call: TRBV5-6
clone_size: .
d_call: .
j_call: TRBJ1-4

cdr3_nt: TGCGCCAGCAGCCAAGTCCCATTCCGGGGAAATGGCTACACCTTC
cdr3_aa: CASSQVPFRGNGYTF
v_call: TRBV4-3
clone_size: .
d_call: .
j_call: TRBJ1-2

cdr3_nt: TGTGCTGCCTCAGACGGAGCTGAAGCTTTCTTT
cdr3_aa: CAASDGAEAFF
v_call: TRBV30
clone_size: .
d_call: .
j_call: TRBJ1-1

cdr3_nt: TGTGCCAGCAGTCCCCGGGGGGGGTCCCGCCTCGAGCAGTACTTC
cdr3_aa: CASSPRGGSRLEQYF
v_call: TRBV28
clone_size: .
d_call: TRBD2
j_call: TRBJ2-7

cdr3_nt: TGTGCCAGCTCACCACCTCAGGGGAGTTCCTACAATGAGCAGTTCTTC
cdr3_aa: CASSPPQGSSYNEQFF
v_call: TRBV18
clone_size: .
d_call: .
j_call: TRBJ2-1

cdr3_nt: TGTGCCAGCAGGAAAGCGGGCACAGATACGCAGTATTTT
cdr3_aa: CASRKAGTDTQYF
v_call: TRBV6-5
clone_size: .
d_call: .
j_call: TRBJ2-3

cdr3_nt: TGCAGCGTTGAAGAATTGGTTACGGGGGAATACGAGCAGTACTTC
cdr3_aa: CSVEELVTGEYEQYF
v_call: TRBV29-1
clone_size: .
d_call: .
j_call: TRBJ2-7

cdr3_nt: TGTGCCAGCAGCTTGGCAGGGCGAGAGCAGTACTTC
cdr3_aa: CASSLAGREQYF
v_call: TRBV5-8
clone_size: .
d_call: .
j_call: TRBJ2-7

cdr3_nt: TGTGCCAGCAGCTTAGAAGGGAGTCTTCGCACTGAAGCTTTCTTT
cdr3_aa: CASSLEGSLRTEAFF
v_call: TRBV7-9
clone_size: .
d_call: .
j_call: TRBJ1-1